This entry describes one TCR beta chain. As yet, its antigen is unknown. The V segment lost 5 bases and the J segment 5 bases; nucleotides outside the gene matches: 6. Germline CDR1 and CDR2: SGHVS and FQNEAQ. The CDR3 length is 13 residues. The data originate from a study of shared clonotypes between healthy human individuals. The overall study: Each donor had three CD4 naive, three CD4 memory, two CD8 naive and one CD8 memory plate.

Notes on the study in general: Four donors showed sharing of around 5% of naive CD4 clonotypes. The four-donor shared clonotypes exceeded non-shared clonotypes in generation probability, with non-shared ones scoring lower.

The protocol was immunoSEQ multiplex PCR, while the TCRdb copy is restricted to in-frame clones and leaves out a portion. The sample has about 1 million clones, more than 60% seen once. The V and J genes are TRBV7-8 and TRBJ2-7, with 7 bases matching TRBD2. The clonotype was recovered from a man aged 18-30 years in good health. Sequencing was carried out using memory CD4+ T cells sorted from blood. Described subset: CD45RA-negative fraction. The CDR3 coding sequence is TGTGCCAGCAGCCCACTAGCGACCCACGAGCAGTACTTC. Its translation is CASSPLATHEQYF.